This passage covers 13 T cell receptor beta chains from one sample sequenced in a study of beta chain features in type 1 diabetes. Study-level findings and limits: Significant though moderate, a shortening of TCRB CDR3s appeared in all four CD4+ subsets of Type 1 diabetes patients.

These receptors are not linked to any known antigen. Of the isolated RNA, all was reverse transcribed, and so the sequenced material was expressed TCRB transcripts. The repertoire was sequenced with immunoSEQ multiplex PCR; TCRdb's copy has only in-frame clones and lacks some. The table shows 25,000 to 30,000 clones, with around 60% occurring only once. Sequenced sample: Tregs from blood. The receptors here all came from a woman in her 30s with type 1 diabetes.

The V and J genes are TRBV10-3 and TRBJ1-1; TRBD1 matches 9 bases. There are 14 residues in the CDR3. The J segment lost 5 bases and the V segment lost 4 bases, leaving 5 bases of the junction unmatched. Germline assignment: CDR1 ENHRY and CDR2 SYGVKD. The CDR3 region is CAISGGQGWTEAFF. CDR3 DNA: TGTGCCATCAGTGGGGGACAGGGATGGACTGAAGCTTTCTTT.

This clone has a handful of counts. The V gene is TRBV6-1, the J gene TRBJ2-7; 11 bases are shared with TRBD1. The V gene's germline CDR1 is MNHNS and CDR2 SASEGT. With V trimmed by 10 bases and J by 3 bases, 2 bases remained unmatched. The CDR3 contains 12 residues. DNA of the CDR3: TGTGCCATGGGGACAGGGGGCTACGAGCAGTACTTC. It yields the protein CAMGTGGYEQYF.

The chain has TRBV30 and TRBJ1-2, with D possibly being TRBD1 (6 bases). Between the trimmed V and J ends, which lost 3 bases and 5 bases, there was a span of 10 bases. This CDR3 region has 12 residues. Germline V CDR1 and CDR2: GTSNPN, SVGIG (reference sequence). The CDR3 is CAWSEQGYGYTF. The CDR3 region has the DNA TGTGCCTGGAGCGAACAGGGATATGGCTACACCTTC.

This clone was detected a few times. The chain carries TRBV6-5 and TRBJ1-2; no definite D call. With 0 bases removed from V and 8 bases from J, the gap between germline ends came to 13 bases. Germline V gene data show CDR1 as MNHEY and CDR2 as SVGAGI. CDR3 size: 14 residues. The CDR3 DNA is TGTGCCAGCAGTTACTCGGAGGGAACGGGCGGCTACACCTTC. Protein: CASSYSEGTGGYTF.

The V gene is TRBV2, the J gene TRBJ2-5, with 10 positions matching TRBD1. Trimming at V came to 10 bases and at J to 5 bases, leaving 4 bases not matched to a gene. This CDR3 has 12 residues. Germline lookup yields CDR1 SNHLY and CDR2 FYNNEI. This CDR3 reads CATQGQGETQYF. The CDR3 DNA is TGTGCCACCCAGGGACAGGGGGAGACCCAGTACTTC.

V gene TRBV7-9 combines with J gene TRBJ2-3; 7 nucleotides line up with TRBD2. V lost 3 bases to trimming and J lost 1 base; unmatched junction nucleotides: 1. The length of the CDR3 is 14 residues. The germline CDR1 and CDR2 sequences are SEHNR and FQNEAQ (reference sequence). The CDR3 is CASSFTSGTDTQYF. CDR3 DNA sequence: TGTGCCAGCAGCTTTACTAGCGGCACAGATACGCAGTATTTT.

V usage is TRBV27 and J usage is TRBJ2-1, with D possibly matching TRBD1 (6 bases). This CDR3 contains 13 residues. Per germline, CDR1 MNHEY and CDR2 SMNVEV (reference sequence). The V gene lost 4 bases and the J gene lost 14 bases, with 18 bases spanning the gap. The CDR3 DNA follows: TGTGCCAGCAGTTCACAGGGCGTGGGGAAGGAGTTCTTC. Amino acids: CASSSQGVGKEFF.

The CDR3 is CASSLTGEKLFF. The CDR3 DNA is TGTGCCAGCAGCCTGACAGGTGAAAAACTGTTTTTT. V and J are TRBV11-1 and TRBJ1-4, with D perhaps TRBD1 (6 bases). The V gene lost 5 bases and the J gene lost 7 bases, with 8 bases spanning the gap. Germline V CDR1 and CDR2: SGHAT, FQDESV (reference sequence). This CDR3 has 12 amino acids.

The chain carries TRBV18 and TRBJ1-3, with a possible D match to TRBD1 (6 bases). The length of the CDR3 is 16 residues. From germline, CDR1 is KGHSH and CDR2 LQKENI. V lost 4 bases to trimming and J lost 0 bases, with 13 bases between them. The CDR3 sequence is CASSQGQLFSGNTIYF. CDR3 coding DNA: TGTGCCAGCTCACAAGGACAGCTTTTCTCTGGAAACACCATATATTTT.

The V call is TRBV18, the J call TRBJ2-7; TRBD2 aligns across 7 bases. Per the germline V gene, CDR1 is KGHSH and CDR2 is LQKENI. J gave up 2 bases and V 0 bases, and 7 bases lay outside the gene matches. CDR3 length equals 16 residues. The CDR3 DNA follows: TGTGCCAGCTCACCACCGACGCGGGAGACAACCTACGAGCAGTACTTC. Translated, it gives CASSPPTRETTYEQYF. Using reference TRBV18 and TRBJ2-7 for the parts outside the CDR3, the full variable domain is NAGVMQNPRHLVRRRGQEARLRCSPMKGHSHVYWYRQLPEEGLKFMVYLQKENIIDESGMPKERFSAEFPKEGPSILRIQQVVRGDSAAYFCASSPPTRETTYEQYFGPGTRLTVT.

This clone was seen once. This chain connects TRBV28 to TRBJ2-5, with 12 bases that match TRBD2. V gave up 4 bases and J gave up 4 bases; unmatched junction bases: 4. CDR3 length: 15 residues. Germline CDR1 is MDHEN and CDR2 is SYDVKM. The CDR3 region has the DNA TGTGCCAGCAGTTCCCTAGCGGGAGGGGCAGAGACCCAGTACTTC. Its protein is CASSSLAGGAETQYF.

The chain links TRBV14 to TRBJ2-5, with TRBD1 identical over 8 bases. Matching the DNA end better, TRBJ2-7 makes the J call doubtful. Looked up from germline, CDR1 is SGHDN and CDR2 is FVKESK. This CDR3 contains 14 residues. CDR3 residues: CASSLGQGFVEQYF. In nucleotides, the CDR3 is TGTGCCAGCAGCCTCGGACAGGGTTTCGTCGAGCAGTACTTC.

The V and J genes are TRBV4-1 and TRBJ2-1, with 7 bases aligning to TRBD2. CDR3 size: 16 residues. Germline trimming cut 3 bases from V and 4 bases from J; bases unmatched to any gene: 9. Germline CDR1 reads MGHRA; CDR2 reads YSYEKL. The CDR3 nucleotides read TGCGCCAGCAGCCATGATGGACTAGGAGAATACAATGAGCAGTTCTTC. Translation: CASSHDGLGEYNEQFF.